A single sample is the source of the 13 T cell receptor beta chains below, sequenced in a study of beta chain features in type 1 diabetes. Study conclusions and caveats: The study found moderately but significantly shorter TCRB CDR3s in all four CD4+ subsets of Type 1 diabetes patients.

What was sequenced were expressed TCRB transcripts, since all of the isolated RNA had been reverse transcribed. Generated by immunoSEQ multiplex PCR, the TCRdb table keeps only in-frame clones and is missing some. The top ten clones hold approximately 0.015% of a sample with some 280,000 clones, around an eighth of them seen once. These TCRs are of unknown antigen specificity. The sequencing sample was made of naive CD4+ T cells from blood. These TCRs come from a man aged 30 to 45 with type 1 diabetes.

V is TRBV5-1 and J is TRBJ2-5, with 8 nucleotides matching TRBD2. This CDR3 is 16 amino acids long. The trim removed 4 bases at V and 5 bases at J, leaving 13 bases unmatched. Germline V gives CDR1 SGHRS, CDR2 YFSETQ. The DNA for the CDR3 is TGCGCCAGCAGCCCGGGAGGGGCCCTCGGGAGGGAGACCCAGTACTTC. The encoded protein is CASSPGGALGRETQYF.

The chain employs TRBV5-4 and TRBJ2-1; D perhaps matches TRBD2 (5 bases). Germline V lookup: CDR1 SGHNT, CDR2 YYREEE (reference sequence). This CDR3 region has 14 residues. V dropped 2 bases and J dropped 4 bases, with 10 bases sitting between them. The CDR3 DNA reads as TGTGCCAGCAGCTTCGTGTCGGGATACAATGAGCAGTTCTTC. This encodes CASSFVSGYNEQFF. Supplemented by reference TRBV5-4 and TRBJ2-1, the full variable domain reads ETGVTQSPTHLIKTRGQQVTLRCSSQSGHNTVSWYQQALGQGPQFIFQYYREEENGRGNFPPRFSGLQFPNYSSELNVNALELDDSALYLCASSFVSGYNEQFFGPGTRLTVL.

V is TRBV10-3 and J is TRBJ1-2, with D unresolved. Trimming cost V 0 bases and J 7 bases, with 12 bases left between them. The CDR3 runs to 14 residues. Germline loops: CDR1 ENHRY, CDR2 SYGVKD. The CDR3 region has the DNA TGTGCCATCAGTGAGTCTTTACAGTACGGTGGCTACACCTTC. Its protein is CAISESLQYGGYTF.

The J gene is TRBJ1-5, the V gene TRBV21-1; no DNA check was done on the table's D call, TRBD1. TRBV21-1 is deemed a pseudogene. The CDR3 length is 14 residues. The CDR3 bases are TGTGCCAGCAGTACAGGGGGAGGGAATCAGCCCCAGCATTTT. Translated: CASSTGGGNQPQHF.

This clone has more than one count but fewer than ten. CDR3 DNA: TGTGCCAGCAGCCGTATCGGGACTAGCGGGCAGCAGTACTTC. It yields the protein CASSRIGTSGQQYF. This rearrangement joins TRBV7-2 to TRBJ2-7; 12 bases line up with TRBD2. The junction had 7 bases not matched to a gene; V was cut back by 5 bases and J by 8 bases. The CDR3 consists of 14 residues. Germline V lookup: CDR1 SGHTA, CDR2 FQGNSA.

V usage is TRBV7-9 and J usage is TRBJ2-2; no definite D call. Trimming took 0 bases from V and 5 from J, leaving 10 bases between them. Germline lookup yields CDR1 SEHNR and CDR2 FQNEAQ (reference sequence). The CDR3 has 15 amino acids. Here the CDR3 DNA reads TGTGCCAGCAGCTTAGCTGCTACCCCTACCGGGGAGCTGTTTTTT. Amino acids: CASSLAATPTGELFF.

The chain carries TRBV7-3 and TRBJ2-1, with TRBD2 matching 14 bases. Germline assignment: CDR1 SGHTA and CDR2 FQGTGA. The junction had 13 bases not matched to a gene; V was cut back by 5 bases and J by 7 bases. The CDR3 is 18 residues long. CDR3 in DNA: TGTGCCAGCAGCCCGAGACGACTAGCGGGAGGGCCGGGTAATGAGCAGTTCTTC. Residues: CASSPRRLAGGPGNEQFF.

This clone was counted a few times. The chain combines TRBV28 with TRBJ2-7; D call uncertain. Germline loops: CDR1 MDHEN, CDR2 SYDVKM. Trimming removed 7 bases from V and 1 base from J, with 17 bases in between. This CDR3 comprises 15 residues. The CDR3 reads CASTVGSPGSYEQYF. The DNA of the CDR3 is TGTGCCAGCACCGTCGGTAGCCCTGGATCCTACGAGCAGTACTTC.

This chain connects TRBV28 to TRBJ2-7; the match to TRBD2 covers 8 bases. Germline loops: CDR1 MDHEN, CDR2 SYDVKM. The CDR3 is made up of 14 amino acids. Trimming at V came to 10 bases and at J to 0 bases, leaving 8 bases not matched to a gene. Written as DNA, the CDR3 is TGTGCCACCATAGCGGGATCCGTCTCCTACGAGCAGTACTTC. This sequence encodes CATIAGSVSYEQYF.

The CDR3 DNA reads as TGTGCCAGCAGTGTCCCGGGGGGGACTGAAGCTTTCTTT. It translates to CASSVPGGTEAFF. This rearrangement joins TRBV25-1 to TRBJ1-1; D might be TRBD1 (5 bases). CDR1 and CDR2 (germline): MGHDK, SYGVNS. The CDR3 loop spans 13 amino acids. V lost 4 bases and J lost 5, with 11 bases in between.

This clone was picked up a small number of times. The genes are TRBV2 and TRBJ2-7, with D perhaps matching TRBD1 (6 bases). V was trimmed by 5 bases and J by 4 bases, leaving 9 bases between them. CDR3 size: 12 residues. In germline, CDR1 is SNHLY, CDR2 FYNNEI. Here the CDR3 reads CASSSQGYEQYF. The CDR3 DNA sequence: TGTGCCAGCAGTTCACAGGGATACGAGCAGTACTTC.

This clone was counted only a few times. V and J are TRBV5-1 and TRBJ2-3, with D possibly TRBD1 on 6 matching bases. Trimming took 7 bases from V and 3 from J, leaving 15 bases between them. The germline V gene encodes CDR1 SGHRS and CDR2 YFSETQ. The length of the CDR3 is 14 residues. The CDR3 reads CASFQERGTDTQYF. The CDR3 DNA reads as TGCGCCAGCTTCCAGGAGAGGGGGACAGATACGCAGTATTTT.

The chain has TRBV7-3 and TRBJ1-1; 7 bases are shared with TRBD1. Germline V gene lookup returns CDR1 SGHTA and CDR2 FQGTGA. This CDR3 region has 13 residues. Unmatched junction bases numbered 2, after V lost 0 bases and J lost 7 bases. CDR3 DNA sequence: TGTGCCAGCAGCTTAACAGGGACAGATGAAGCTTTCTTT. Its protein is CASSLTGTDEAFF.